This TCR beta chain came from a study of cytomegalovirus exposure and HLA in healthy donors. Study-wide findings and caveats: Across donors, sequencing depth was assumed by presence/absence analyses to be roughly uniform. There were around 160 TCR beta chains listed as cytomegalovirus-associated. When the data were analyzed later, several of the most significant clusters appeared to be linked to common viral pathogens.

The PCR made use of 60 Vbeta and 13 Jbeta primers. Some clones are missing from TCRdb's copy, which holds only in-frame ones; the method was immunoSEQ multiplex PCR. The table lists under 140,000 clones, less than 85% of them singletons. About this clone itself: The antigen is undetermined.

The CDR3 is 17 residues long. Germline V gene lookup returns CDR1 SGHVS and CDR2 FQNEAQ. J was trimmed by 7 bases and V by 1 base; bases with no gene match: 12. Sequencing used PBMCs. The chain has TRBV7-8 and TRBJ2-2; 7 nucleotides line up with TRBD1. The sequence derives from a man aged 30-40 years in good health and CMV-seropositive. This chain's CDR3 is CASSLGRWQGVGGELFF. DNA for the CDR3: TGTGCCAGCAGCTTAGGACGTTGGCAGGGGGTGGGCGGGGAGCTGTTTTTT.